One sample yielded the 19 T cell receptor beta chains listed below, sequenced in a study of control samples from healthy donors and cancer patients. The table came from immunoSEQ multiplex PCR; TCRdb's copy has only in-frame clones and leaves some out. The repertoire consists of around 130,000 clones, with about 94% occurring once and the leading ten covering 3.6%. Material for sequencing was blood. Every receptor here comes from a man aged 25 to 40 in good health.

The rearrangement joins TRBV19 to TRBJ2-7; 10 bases align to TRBD1. CDR3 length: 14 residues. Per germline, CDR1 LNHDA and CDR2 SQIVND (reference sequence). V gave up 6 bases and J gave up 3 bases; unmatched junction bases: 5. In DNA, the CDR3 is TGTGCCAGTAGCAACCGGGACAGGGGCTACGAGCAGTACTTC. Protein: CASSNRDRGYEQYF.

The gene calls are TRBV28 and TRBJ1-5; 7 positions match TRBD1. Trimming removed 3 bases from V and 1 base from J; junction bases left unmatched: 6. CDR1 and CDR2 (germline): MDHEN, SYDVKM. This CDR3 comprises 16 residues. Here the CDR3 DNA reads TGTGCCAGCAGTTTCCCGGACAGGTACAGCAATCAGCCCCAGCATTTT. Translated, it gives CASSFPDRYSNQPQHF.

CDR3 in DNA: TGTGCCAGCAGTCCGCAGGGGGACCAAGAGACCCAGTACTTC. Translation: CASSPQGDQETQYF. The chain employs TRBV6-4 and TRBJ2-5; 7 nucleotides align to TRBD1. This CDR3 contains 14 residues. J gave up 0 bases and V 5 bases, and 3 bases lay outside the gene matches. CDR1 and CDR2 (germline): MRHNA, SNTAGT.

This clone showed up just once. The rearrangement uses TRBV19 and TRBJ2-6, with 9 positions matching TRBD1. The CDR3 is 17 amino acids. The V segment lost 5 bases and the J segment 0 bases; nucleotides outside the gene matches: 5. The germline CDR1 and CDR2 sequences are LNHDA and SQIVND (reference sequence). The CDR3 is CASSSGQGTSGANVLTF. The CDR3 DNA sequence: TGTGCCAGTAGTTCTGGACAGGGGACCTCTGGGGCCAACGTCCTGACTTTC. Based on the CDR3 plus reference TRBV19 and TRBJ2-6, the full variable domain is DGGITQSPKYLFRKEGQNVTLSCEQNLNHDAMYWYRQDPGQGLRLIYYSQIVNDFQKGDIAEGYSVSREKKESFPLTVTSAQKNPTAFYLCASSSGQGTSGANVLTFGAGSRLTVL.

CDR3 loop: CASSPLRQDNEQFF. Here the CDR3 DNA reads TGTGCCAGCAGCCCCTTAAGGCAGGACAATGAGCAGTTCTTC. The J gene is TRBJ2-1, the V gene TRBV14, with D unclear. CDR1 is SGHDN and CDR2 is FVKESK in the germline V gene. The germline V and J ends were trimmed by 4 bases and 5 bases, with 12 bases remaining between them. This CDR3 is built from 14 residues.

This chain joins TRBV3-1 (or the pseudogene TRBV3-2) and TRBJ1-1; TRBD1 matches at 12 bases. Germline CDR1 reads LGHDT; CDR2 reads YNNKEL (reference sequence). The CDR3 is 15 residues long. V lost 1 base, J lost 8 bases, and 5 bases stayed unmatched. The CDR3 sequence: CASSQVGDRGQEAFF. The CDR3 bases are TGTGCCAGCAGCCAAGTAGGGGACAGGGGGCAAGAAGCTTTCTTT.

This chain links TRBV3-1 (or the pseudogene TRBV3-2) with TRBJ1-3; 7 nucleotides align to TRBD1. Germline CDR1 reads LGHDT; CDR2 reads YNNKEL (reference sequence). The CDR3 has 15 residues. After removal of 4 bases from V and 4 bases from J, the junction contained 7 bases not matched to a gene. The CDR3 DNA reads TGTGCCAGCAGCCCCCTCCGGGACAGAGGAAACACCATATATTTT. Translating gives CASSPLRDRGNTIYF.

The chain employs TRBV6-5 and TRBJ1-1; D possibly corresponds to TRBD1 (5 bases). With 4 bases removed from V and 1 base from J, the gap between germline ends came to 10 bases. The CDR3 consists of 14 residues. CDR1 MNHEY and CDR2 SVGAGI come from the germline V gene. CDR3 amino acids: CASSSGTGNTEAFF. The DNA of the CDR3 is TGTGCCAGCAGTTCCGGGACGGGGAACACTGAAGCTTTCTTT.

The rearrangement uses TRBV15 and TRBJ2-7; 7 bases are a match to TRBD1. J lost 7 bases, V lost 1 base, and 13 bases had no gene match. The germline gives CDR1 LNHNV, CDR2 YYDKDF (reference sequence). There are 16 residues in the CDR3. CDR3 sequence (DNA): TGTGCCACCAGCAGAGTCCCCGGGACAGAGGGCTGGGAGCAGTACTTC. Translation gives CATSRVPGTEGWEQYF.

V is TRBV30 and J is TRBJ1-1, with D perhaps matching TRBD1 (5 bases). CDR1 is GTSNPN, CDR2 SVGIG, per germline (reference sequence). Trimming removed 4 bases at V and 6 bases at J, with 18 bases between. The CDR3 covers 14 residues. The CDR3 bases are TGTGCCTGGACCAAAAGGGGCCAGGTCCCTGAAGCTTTCTTT. Protein sequence: CAWTKRGQVPEAFF.

The rearrangement joins TRBV19 to TRBJ1-5, with D unclear. The CDR3 is 14 residues long. Germline V CDR1 and CDR2: LNHDA, SQIVND (reference sequence). The V gene lost 3 bases and the J gene lost 4 bases, with 10 bases spanning the gap. CDR3 loop: CASSITTANQPQHF. Written as DNA, the CDR3 is TGTGCCAGTAGTATTACGACGGCGAATCAGCCCCAGCATTTT. The full variable domain, rest sourced from reference TRBV19 and TRBJ1-5, is DGGITQSPKYLFRKEGQNVTLSCEQNLNHDAMYWYRQDPGQGLRLIYYSQIVNDFQKGDIAEGYSVSREKKESFPLTVTSAQKNPTAFYLCASSITTANQPQHFGDGTRLSIL.

The chain couples TRBV7-9 to TRBJ1-1; D is unresolved. V was trimmed by 5 bases and J by 4 bases, leaving 14 bases between them. This CDR3 comprises 14 residues. CDR1 is SEHNR, CDR2 FQNEAQ, per germline (reference sequence). The CDR3, as DNA: TGTGCCAGCAGCCCCAAGAAGGAGCCCACTGAAGCTTTCTTT. Translating gives CASSPKKEPTEAFF.

The CDR3 DNA sequence: TGTGCCAGCAGCACCGACACCGCCTCGGGGGAACTGTTTTTT. Translation: CASSTDTASGELFF. The gene calls are TRBV7-2 and TRBJ1-4, with D maybe TRBD1 (5 bases). This CDR3 is 14 amino acids long. CDR1 is SGHTA, CDR2 FQGNSA, per germline. Trimming took off 5 bases at V and 12 bases at J, with 19 bases between the two ends.

DNA for the CDR3: TGCGCCAGCAGCCAAGACGGACCCGATGGCTACACCTTC. Protein: CASSQDGPDGYTF. The V gene is TRBV4-1, the J gene TRBJ1-2; D is undetermined. CDR1 MGHRA and CDR2 YSYEKL come from the germline V gene. The CDR3 runs to 13 residues. V was pared by 0 bases and J by 6 bases, with 8 bases between.

The chain carries TRBV11-2 and TRBJ2-7, with D hard to call. Germline lookup yields CDR1 SGHAT and CDR2 FQNNGV. V was shortened by 2 bases and J by 4 bases, with 9 bases between the two germline ends. This CDR3 comprises 13 residues. CDR3 nucleotide sequence: TGTGCCAGCAGCTTATCCCCCAGTTACGAGCAGTACTTC. Translated: CASSLSPSYEQYF.

V is TRBV7-8 and J is TRBJ1-2; the D is unclear. Trimming removed 5 bases from V and 2 bases from J, with 12 bases in between. The CDR3 totals 14 residues. The V gene's germline CDR1 is SGHVS and CDR2 FQNEAQ. The CDR3 sequence is CASSPMSLNYGYTF. The CDR3 region has the DNA TGTGCCAGCAGCCCTATGTCATTAAACTATGGCTACACCTTC. Full variable domain (outside the CDR3, taken from reference TRBV7-8 and TRBJ1-2): GAGVSQSPRYKVAKRGQDVALRCDPISGHVSLFWYQQALGQGPEFLTYFQNEAQLDKSGLPSDRFFAERPEGSVSTLKIQRTQQEDSAVYLCASSPMSLNYGYTFGSGTRLTVV.

The V gene is TRBV5-6, the J gene TRBJ2-7; 7 bases are a match to TRBD2. Germline V gene data show CDR1 as SGHDT and CDR2 as YYEEEE. The CDR3 covers 13 residues. Losses at the gene ends were 2 bases for V and 4 bases for J; bases not matched to a gene: 3. CDR3 in DNA: TGTGCCAGCAGCTTCCCGGGAGGTTACGAGCAGTACTTC. Translation: CASSFPGGYEQYF.

The rearrangement joins TRBV5-4 to TRBJ1-2; D gene uncertain. This CDR3 region has 14 residues. V shed 4 bases and J shed 7 bases, with 17 bases lying between them. Germline assignment: CDR1 SGHNT and CDR2 YYREEE (reference sequence). This chain's CDR3 is CASSLQASRSGYTF. Written as DNA, the CDR3 is TGTGCCAGCAGCCTCCAGGCCAGTAGAAGTGGCTACACCTTC.

The chain recombines TRBV9 with TRBJ2-5, with D tentatively TRBD1 (5 bases). Germline lookup yields CDR1 SGDLS and CDR2 YYNGEE. V lost 4 bases and J lost 12, with 13 bases in between. The CDR3 spans 11 residues. The CDR3 sequence is CASSLGVVKYF. The CDR3, as DNA: TGTGCCAGCAGCCTAGGGGTAGTGAAGTACTTC. The full variable domain, rest sourced from reference TRBV9 and TRBJ2-5, is DSGVTQTPKHLITATGQRVTLRCSPRSGDLSVYWYQQSLDQGLQFLIQYYNGEERAKGNILERFSAQQFPDLHSELNLSSLELGDSALYFCASSLGVVKYFGPGTRLLVL.